This TCR beta chain was sequenced for a study of blood T cell repertoires in COVID-19. The authors' processing: Quantification of nucleated cells was approximated via reference gene primer amplification. Here immunoSEQ multiplex PCR was the method, and the copy in TCRdb shows in-frame clones only, minus some. The D gene and trimming were derived from the DNA, and the V and J assignments and clone size from that table. The sample lists 200,000 to 250,000 clones; approximately 87% were seen once. The sequencing sample was made of peripheral blood. The TCR was taken from a man aged 55 to 69 with acute or convalescent COVID-19.

CDR3 in amino acids: CASSKALHTGELFF. CDR3 nucleotides: TGTGCCAGCAGCAAAGCCCTACACACCGGGGAGCTGTTTTTT. This chain links TRBV7-3 with TRBJ2-2; D is ambiguous. The CDR3 covers 14 residues. Germline CDR1 and CDR2: SGHTA and FQGTGA. V was pared by 5 bases and J by 3 bases, with 10 bases between.